This T cell receptor beta chain was documented in a study of blood T cells in healthy people across ages. This CDR3 is 11 amino acids long. Looked up from germline, CDR1 is SGHTA and CDR2 is FQGNSA. Together with a sample-barcoded 5' primer, a J-beta primer mix was included in a second PCR lasting about 7 to 12 cycles. Each cDNA molecule received a tag from a template-switch adaptor that had 12 random nucleotides. TCRdb re-called the 5' RACE reads through MiXCR, storing one row per CDR3 protein. The profile shows around 1,500,000 distinct CDR3 sequences, about 28% of them singletons. About this clonotype itself: One junction end disagrees with the germline gene, perhaps due to a read error.

The gene calls are TRBV7-2 and TRBJ2-5; D uncertain. The receptor was isolated from a woman aged 25 to 39 in good health. Sequenced input: blood. The CDR3 DNA sequence: TGTGCCAGCAGCTTGCAAGAGGCCCAGTACTTC. It translates to CASSLQEAQYF.